The 2 T cell receptor beta chains presented below share a single source sample, sequenced in a study of T cell changes during pregnancy in multiple sclerosis (dated by TCRdb to about 2019). The method was the immunoSEQ multiplex PCR assay. This is the immuneACCESS table as TCRdb keeps it, with only in-frame sequences that have V and J called. A part of the clones is gone; compared with another copy, unresolved V genes explain less than half, and the rest is unexplained. Across this sample there are 70,000 to 95,000 clones, with about 94% seen only once. The biggest ten clones account for around 1.7% of the sample. Sample: peripheral blood, taken after pregnancy. These receptors originate from a female donor in good health, enrolled as a control in a pregnancy study.

The V and J genes are TRBV29-1 and TRBJ2-7; TRBD1 might be the D (6 bases). Trimming shortened V by 7 bases and J by 0 bases, and 16 bases separated the two germline ends. Germline V gene sequence: CDR1 SQVTM, CDR2 ANQGSEA. The CDR3 runs 14 residues. CDR3 DNA: TGCAGCGGGGCGGACAGCCTACTCTCCTACGAGCAGTACTTC. It translates to CSGADSLLSYEQYF.

The V gene is TRBV7-9, the J gene TRBJ2-3; TRBD1 aligns across 11 bases. Losses at the gene ends were 6 bases for V and 5 bases for J; bases not matched to a gene: 4. This CDR3 has 14 amino acids. Germline V gene data show CDR1 as SEHNR and CDR2 as FQNEAQ (reference sequence). The CDR3 loop is CASSRGTGGDTQYF. CDR3 in DNA: TGTGCCAGCAGTCGAGGGACAGGGGGAGATACGCAGTATTTT.